This is a list of T cell receptor beta chains from one sample in a study of blood T cell repertoires in COVID-19. Generated by immunoSEQ multiplex PCR, the TCRdb table keeps only in-frame clones and is missing some. The sample includes about 300,000 clones, 83% seen only once; the top ten take roughly 1.2%. The sequencing sample was made of peripheral blood. These receptors all stem from a woman aged 45-65 years with acute or convalescent COVID-19. Each CDR3 is given with its conserved first and last residue. Each record gives: D gene, J gene, clone size, V gene, CDR3 DNA, CDR3 protein. A D gene is named only where the DNA matches it firmly. Size values are once, few and many counts, or a class for expanded clones, and some rows have none.

D gene: -
J gene: TRBJ2-1
clone size: -
V gene: TRBV18
CDR3 DNA: TGTGCCAGCTCACCAGTGGCTCCTCCTGAGGGCCATCAGTTCTTC
CDR3 protein: CASSPVAPPEGHQFF

D gene: TRBD2
J gene: TRBJ2-5
clone size: -
V gene: TRBV7-7
CDR3 DNA: TGTGCCAGCAGCTTAGTACTAGCGGGGGCTGGGGAGACCCAGTACTTC
CDR3 protein: CASSLVLAGAGETQYF

D gene: TRBD1
J gene: TRBJ1-2
clone size: -
V gene: TRBV3-1/TRBV3-2
CDR3 DNA: TGTGCCAGCAGCCCGGACAGGGCCTACTATGGCTACACCTTC
CDR3 protein: CASSPDRAYYGYTF

D gene: TRBD1
J gene: TRBJ1-2
clone size: -
V gene: TRBV7-8
CDR3 DNA: TGTGCCAGCAGCCGTGACAGGGGGCCTGGCTACACCTTC
CDR3 protein: CASSRDRGPGYTF

D gene: -
J gene: TRBJ1-1
clone size: -
V gene: TRBV23-1
CDR3 DNA: TGCGCCAGCAGTCCCAAGGACAGAATGAACACTGAAGCTTTCTTT
CDR3 protein: CASSPKDRMNTEAFF

D gene: -
J gene: TRBJ2-1
clone size: -
V gene: TRBV14
CDR3 DNA: TGTGCCAGCAGCCAGTTTGCCGGGAATTACAATGAGCAGTTCTTC
CDR3 protein: CASSQFAGNYNEQFF

D gene: TRBD1
J gene: TRBJ1-1
clone size: -
V gene: TRBV29-1
CDR3 DNA: TGCAGCGCAGTCCCGGGACAGTGGGGCGACACTGAAGCTTTCTTT
CDR3 protein: CSAVPGQWGDTEAFF

D gene: TRBD1
J gene: TRBJ1-3
clone size: -
V gene: TRBV7-2
CDR3 DNA: TGTGCCAGCAGCTTAGCGACAGGGACTGGAAACACCATATATTTT
CDR3 protein: CASSLATGTGNTIYF

D gene: -
J gene: TRBJ1-4
clone size: -
V gene: TRBV7-9
CDR3 DNA: TGTGCCAGCAGCTTAGGGGCCGGAGGGCAGGGAGAAGAAAAACTGTTTTTT
CDR3 protein: CASSLGAGGQGEEKLFF

D gene: -
J gene: TRBJ2-5
clone size: -
V gene: TRBV6-5
CDR3 DNA: TGTGCCAGCAGCGAAGAGACCCAGTACTTC
CDR3 protein: CASSEETQYF

D gene: TRBD2
J gene: TRBJ2-2
clone size: -
V gene: TRBV5-5
CDR3 DNA: TGTGCCAGCAGCTTGATTCCGCGGGGGGCCGGGGGCACCGGGGAGCTGTTTTTT
CDR3 protein: CASSLIPRGAGGTGELFF

D gene: -
J gene: TRBJ2-5
clone size: -
V gene: TRBV3-1/TRBV3-2
CDR3 DNA: TGTGCCAGCAGTCGGGCCCCAGGGGAGACCCAGTACTTC
CDR3 protein: CASSRAPGETQYF

D gene: -
J gene: TRBJ2-6
clone size: few
V gene: TRBV7-2
CDR3 DNA: TGTGCCAGCAGCTTTTACTCTGGGGCCAACGTCCTGACTTTC
CDR3 protein: CASSFYSGANVLTF

D gene: -
J gene: TRBJ1-4
clone size: -
V gene: TRBV7-8
CDR3 DNA: TGTGCCAGCAGCTCGGGAGCTTTATATGAAAAACTGTTTTTT
CDR3 protein: CASSSGALYEKLFF

D gene: -
J gene: TRBJ1-3
clone size: few
V gene: TRBV5-1
CDR3 DNA: TGCGCCAGCAGCCTGGAACGGCCAGGGACTGGAAACACCATATATTTT
CDR3 protein: CASSLERPGTGNTIYF

D gene: -
J gene: TRBJ2-3
clone size: -
V gene: TRBV7-2
CDR3 DNA: TGTGCCAGCAGCTTAGTTGCCGGCGGAAGAGGGACAGATACGCAGTATTTT
CDR3 protein: CASSLVAGGRGTDTQYF

D gene: -
J gene: TRBJ2-4
clone size: -
V gene: TRBV5-4
CDR3 DNA: TGTGCCAGCAGTATTGGGTCGGGGGTACTACCCCAGTACTTC
CDR3 protein: CASSIGSGVLPQYF

D gene: TRBD2
J gene: TRBJ2-5
clone size: -
V gene: TRBV7-2
CDR3 DNA: TGTGCCAGCAGCCTCCTGAATAGCGGGGCCGTCCAAGAGACCCAGTACTTC
CDR3 protein: CASSLLNSGAVQETQYF

D gene: TRBD1
J gene: TRBJ2-5
clone size: -
V gene: TRBV11-2
CDR3 DNA: TGTGCCAGCAGCGCCTGGACAGGGGTGGGAGAGACCCAGTACTTC
CDR3 protein: CASSAWTGVGETQYF

D gene: TRBD1
J gene: TRBJ1-5
clone size: few
V gene: TRBV19
CDR3 DNA: TGTGCCAGTAGTATCCCTCGGGGACAGGGGATGGAGCAGCCCCAGCATTTT
CDR3 protein: CASSIPRGQGMEQPQHF

D gene: TRBD1
J gene: TRBJ2-7
clone size: once
V gene: TRBV10-3
CDR3 DNA: TGTGCCATCAGTGACCCGGGACAGTCCCACGAGCAGTACTTC
CDR3 protein: CAISDPGQSHEQYF

D gene: TRBD2
J gene: TRBJ2-1
clone size: -
V gene: TRBV6-5
CDR3 DNA: TGTGCCAGCAGGGTTAGCGGGGGAGAGCAGTTCTTC
CDR3 protein: CASRVSGGEQFF

D gene: -
J gene: TRBJ1-4
clone size: -
V gene: TRBV20-1
CDR3 DNA: TGCAGTGCTAGAACAAATGAAAAACTGTTTTTT
CDR3 protein: CSARTNEKLFF

D gene: -
J gene: TRBJ1-4
clone size: -
V gene: TRBV7-9
CDR3 DNA: TGTGCCAGCAGCCCATCCCGCGGATCGACTAATGAAAAACTGTTTTTT
CDR3 protein: CASSPSRGSTNEKLFF

D gene: -
J gene: TRBJ1-3
clone size: -
V gene: TRBV3-1/TRBV3-2
CDR3 DNA: TGTGCCAGCAGCCCATACAGGAATGGAAACACCATATATTTT
CDR3 protein: CASSPYRNGNTIYF

D gene: -
J gene: TRBJ1-1
clone size: -
V gene: TRBV6-1
CDR3 DNA: TGTGCCAGCAGTGAGGAACGGAGAAACACTGAAGCTTTCTTT
CDR3 protein: CASSEERRNTEAFF

D gene: -
J gene: TRBJ2-1
clone size: once
V gene: TRBV7-2
CDR3 DNA: TGTGCCAGCAGCTTACGCTTCAACAGCGGAGATGGGGATGAGCAGTTCTTC
CDR3 protein: CASSLRFNSGDGDEQFF

D gene: -
J gene: TRBJ1-1
clone size: -
V gene: TRBV20-1
CDR3 DNA: TGCAGTGCTAGAGCAGGGCTGCGGGCTTTCTTT
CDR3 protein: CSARAGLRAFF

D gene: -
J gene: TRBJ1-6
clone size: -
V gene: TRBV7-2
CDR3 DNA: TGTGCCAGCAGCTTAGAGGCAGGTAGAAACCTCCACTTT
CDR3 protein: CASSLEAGRNLHF

D gene: TRBD1
J gene: TRBJ1-5
clone size: few
V gene: TRBV6-5
CDR3 DNA: TGTGCCAGCAGTTATGGGACAGGGAAGGATCAGCCCCAGCATTTT
CDR3 protein: CASSYGTGKDQPQHF

D gene: TRBD2
J gene: TRBJ2-5
clone size: -
V gene: TRBV5-1
CDR3 DNA: TGCGCCAGCAGCTTGGAGCTAGCGGCCTCAGGGACCCAGTACTTC
CDR3 protein: CASSLELAASGTQYF

D gene: -
J gene: TRBJ2-3
clone size: -
V gene: TRBV30
CDR3 DNA: TGTGCCTGGAGCCTAGGGGGAGCACATCCGGGGCAGTATTTT
CDR3 protein: CAWSLGGAHPGQYF

D gene: -
J gene: TRBJ2-5
clone size: -
V gene: TRBV2
CDR3 DNA: TGTGCCAGCAGTGAAGACTATGAGACCCAGTACTTC
CDR3 protein: CASSEDYETQYF

D gene: -
J gene: TRBJ1-2
clone size: -
V gene: TRBV6-6
CDR3 DNA: TGTGCGGGGGGGGCGACGAACTATGGCTACACCTTC
CDR3 protein: CAGGATNYGYTF

D gene: TRBD2
J gene: TRBJ2-1
clone size: -
V gene: TRBV10-3
CDR3 DNA: TGTGCCATCACCCCCGCCCGCGAACTAGCGGGACGTGAGCAGTTCTTC
CDR3 protein: CAITPARELAGREQFF

D gene: -
J gene: TRBJ2-3
clone size: -
V gene: TRBV9
CDR3 DNA: TGTGCCAGCAGCGTCTACTTCTTGGTCACAGATACGCAGTATTTT
CDR3 protein: CASSVYFLVTDTQYF

D gene: TRBD2
J gene: TRBJ2-1
clone size: -
V gene: TRBV11-2
CDR3 DNA: TGTGCCAGCAGCCCCCCCGGGGGGGCCTACAATGAGCAGTTCTTC
CDR3 protein: CASSPPGGAYNEQFF

D gene: TRBD1
J gene: TRBJ2-5
clone size: -
V gene: TRBV5-5
CDR3 DNA: TGTGCCAGCAGCTCAACCGGGACAGACGAGACCCAGTACTTC
CDR3 protein: CASSSTGTDETQYF

D gene: -
J gene: TRBJ2-5
clone size: -
V gene: TRBV5-6
CDR3 DNA: TGTGCCAGCAGCCCAGGGACTGGGGAAGAGACCCAGTACTTC
CDR3 protein: CASSPGTGEETQYF

D gene: -
J gene: TRBJ2-2
clone size: -
V gene: TRBV15
CDR3 DNA: TGTGCCACCAGCAGAGGACGAGGCACGAACACCGGGGAGCTGTTTTTT
CDR3 protein: CATSRGRGTNTGELFF

D gene: TRBD1
J gene: TRBJ2-3
clone size: -
V gene: TRBV5-1
CDR3 DNA: TGCGCCAGCAGCTTAACAGGGGGCGAAGATACGCAGTATTTT
CDR3 protein: CASSLTGGEDTQYF

D gene: TRBD2
J gene: TRBJ2-5
clone size: once
V gene: TRBV5-5
CDR3 DNA: TGTGCCAGCAGCTTGCTAGCGGGGGACTCAGAGACCCAGTACTTC
CDR3 protein: CASSLLAGDSETQYF

D gene: TRBD2
J gene: TRBJ2-5
clone size: -
V gene: TRBV3-1/TRBV3-2
CDR3 DNA: TGTGCCAGCAGCCACCTAGCGGGGGTCGAGACCCAGTACTTC
CDR3 protein: CASSHLAGVETQYF

D gene: TRBD1
J gene: TRBJ2-1
clone size: -
V gene: TRBV11-3
CDR3 DNA: TGTGCCAGCAGCGTACAGGGGGAGATCAATGAGCAGTTCTTC
CDR3 protein: CASSVQGEINEQFF

D gene: -
J gene: TRBJ1-4
clone size: -
V gene: TRBV12-5
CDR3 DNA: TGTGCTAGTGGTTTAGGGGGTGGGGATGAAAAACTGTTTTTT
CDR3 protein: CASGLGGGDEKLFF

D gene: TRBD1
J gene: TRBJ2-7
clone size: few
V gene: TRBV4-2
CDR3 DNA: TGTGCCAGCAGCCCCCAGGAGACAGGGCACGAGCAGTACTTC
CDR3 protein: CASSPQETGHEQYF

D gene: -
J gene: TRBJ1-5
clone size: -
V gene: TRBV10-2
CDR3 DNA: TGCGCCAGCAGTGAAACAGGGCTGGAGCAGCCCCAGCATTTT
CDR3 protein: CASSETGLEQPQHF

D gene: -
J gene: TRBJ2-1
clone size: -
V gene: TRBV6-5
CDR3 DNA: TGTGCCACCCTGCTAGGACACGCATACAATGAGCAGTTCTTC
CDR3 protein: CATLLGHAYNEQFF

D gene: -
J gene: TRBJ1-2
clone size: -
V gene: TRBV28
CDR3 DNA: TGTGCCAGCAGTCGGGGGGCGATTGGCTACACCTTC
CDR3 protein: CASSRGAIGYTF

D gene: TRBD1
J gene: TRBJ2-1
clone size: -
V gene: TRBV24-1
CDR3 DNA: TGTGCCACCAGTGACCCCGGGACAGGGGATACCTACAATGAGCAGTTCTTC
CDR3 protein: CATSDPGTGDTYNEQFF

D gene: TRBD1
J gene: TRBJ2-3
clone size: -
V gene: TRBV10-1
CDR3 DNA: TGCGCCAGCAGCCGGGACAGTCTCGCAGATACGCAGTATTTT
CDR3 protein: CASSRDSLADTQYF

D gene: -
J gene: TRBJ1-2
clone size: -
V gene: TRBV2
CDR3 DNA: TGTGCCAGCACGGCTAACTATGGCTACACCTTC
CDR3 protein: CASTANYGYTF

D gene: TRBD1
J gene: TRBJ1-1
clone size: few
V gene: TRBV27
CDR3 DNA: TGTGCCAGCAGTCCTAGACAGGGGAACGCTGAAGCTTTCTTT
CDR3 protein: CASSPRQGNAEAFF

D gene: TRBD1
J gene: TRBJ2-5
clone size: many
V gene: TRBV6-5
CDR3 DNA: TGTGCCAGCAAGCCCACAGGGGCAGAGACCCAGTACTTC
CDR3 protein: CASKPTGAETQYF